The rows below give T cell receptor beta chains drawn from one sample of a study of blood T cell repertoires in COVID-19. Generated by immunoSEQ multiplex PCR, the TCRdb table keeps only in-frame clones and is missing some. Found here are some 140,000 clones, 60% to 85% of them singletons; the top ten hold around 1.7%. The sample was peripheral blood. The receptors derive from a man older than 75 with acute or convalescent COVID-19. Both conserved end residues are part of each CDR3. A D gene is named only where the DNA matches it firmly. Clone size is given for some rows only: seen once, a few or many times, or a class if the clone is expanded.

V	size	D	J	CDR3	DNA
TRBV19	NA	NA	TRBJ2-5	CASSITEETQYF	TGTGCCAGTAGTATCACAGAAGAGACCCAGTACTTC
TRBV3-1/TRBV3-2	NA	NA	TRBJ1-5	CASSAGGNQPQHF	TGTGCCAGCAGCGCAGGGGGCAATCAGCCCCAGCATTTT
TRBV12-5	few	NA	TRBJ2-7	CASGGPGPTYEQYF	TGTGCTAGTGGTGGGCCAGGTCCTACCTACGAGCAGTACTTC
TRBV5-1	NA	NA	TRBJ1-2	CASRPTDNFYGYTF	TGCGCCAGCAGACCAACGGACAATTTCTATGGCTACACCTTC
TRBV2	NA	TRBD2	TRBJ2-1	CASTTGGTYNEQFF	TGTGCCAGCACCACGGGGGGAACCTACAATGAGCAGTTCTTC
TRBV11-1	NA	NA	TRBJ2-5	CASSQRQAQETQYF	TGTGCCAGCAGCCAAAGACAGGCCCAAGAGACCCAGTACTTC
TRBV11-2	once	NA	TRBJ2-2	CASSRSGQRNLNTGELFF	TGTGCCAGCAGCCGAAGTGGACAGCGGAACTTGAACACCGGGGAGCTGTTTTTT
TRBV10-3	NA	TRBD1	TRBJ1-2	CAISAGQGDYGYTF	TGTGCCATCAGTGCGGGACAGGGGGACTATGGCTACACCTTC
TRBV29-1	NA	NA	TRBJ1-1	CSVELTPGDTEAFF	TGCAGCGTTGAATTAACTCCAGGGGACACTGAAGCTTTCTTT
TRBV5-4	NA	TRBD2	TRBJ2-5	CASLSGGRGAEKTQYF	TGTGCCAGCCTCTCCGGGGGGCGGGGGGCCGAAAAGACCCAGTACTTC
TRBV29-1	NA	TRBD1	TRBJ1-3	CSVVKGQGISGNTIYF	TGCAGCGTTGTTAAGGGACAGGGGATCTCTGGAAACACCATATATTTT
TRBV28	NA	NA	TRBJ1-3	CASSQGLNSGNTIYF	TGTGCCAGCAGCCAGGGACTGAACTCTGGAAACACCATATATTTT
TRBV19	NA	TRBD2	TRBJ2-2	CASSTLFQRGGPSGELFF	TGTGCCAGTAGTACCCTCTTTCAGCGGGGGGGGCCAAGCGGGGAGCTGTTTTTT
TRBV6-2/TRBV6-3	NA	TRBD1	TRBJ2-6	CASSSLTGSRSGANVLTF	TGTGCCAGCAGTTCCCTGACAGGGTCACGCTCTGGGGCCAACGTCCTGACTTTC
TRBV28	NA	NA	TRBJ1-5	CASSAGGSQPQHF	TGTGCCAGCAGTGCCGGGGGGTCCCAGCCCCAGCATTTT
TRBV2	NA	TRBD1	TRBJ1-3	CASTGQAYSGNTIYF	TGTGCCAGCACCGGACAGGCTTACTCTGGAAACACCATATATTTT
TRBV27	NA	TRBD2	TRBJ2-7	CASSLGLAGYEQYF	TGTGCCAGCAGTTTAGGGCTAGCGGGGTACGAGCAGTACTTC
TRBV27	NA	NA	TRBJ2-7	CASSLSGVSTYEQYF	TGTGCCAGCAGTTTATCAGGGGTGAGCACCTACGAGCAGTACTTC
TRBV7-2	NA	TRBD2	TRBJ2-5	CASTPGLAGLETQYF	TGTGCCAGCACTCCGGGACTAGCGGGGCTAGAGACCCAGTACTTC
TRBV6-1	NA	TRBD1	TRBJ1-2	CASSEALQGARNYGYTF	TGTGCCAGCAGTGAAGCGCTTCAGGGGGCGAGGAACTATGGCTACACCTTC
TRBV7-9	NA	NA	TRBJ1-2	CASSLEQTYGYTF	TGTGCCAGCAGCTTAGAACAGACCTATGGCTACACCTTC
TRBV4-1	few	NA	TRBJ1-5	CASSHGGRSYSNQPQHF	TGCGCCAGCTCACACGGCGGGCGGAGCTATAGCAATCAGCCCCAGCATTTT
TRBV2	NA	TRBD1	TRBJ1-4	CASREGAGEKLFF	TGTGCCAGCAGGGAGGGGGCAGGGGAAAAACTGTTTTTT
TRBV28	NA	NA	TRBJ2-5	CASSPPNTRGRETQYF	TGTGCCAGCAGTCCACCGAATACTCGAGGTAGAGAGACCCAGTACTTC
TRBV5-4	NA	TRBD2	TRBJ2-7	CASSKDLGGGAFYEQYF	TGTGCCAGCAGCAAAGACCTCGGCGGGGGGGCCTTCTACGAGCAGTACTTC
TRBV19	NA	NA	TRBJ1-2	CASSIGQGEDGYTF	TGTGCCAGTAGTATCGGGCAGGGCGAAGATGGCTACACCTTC
TRBV30	NA	NA	TRBJ1-5	CAWSRTGNGQPQHF	TGTGCCTGGAGTCGTACAGGGAATGGTCAGCCCCAGCATTTT
TRBV19	once	TRBD2	TRBJ2-3	CASSLGLATDTQYF	TGTGCCAGTAGTCTCGGACTAGCGACAGATACGCAGTATTTT
TRBV4-3	few	TRBD1	TRBJ1-2	CASSQEVGTGWDYGYTF	TGCGCCAGCAGCCAAGAGGTTGGGACAGGGTGGGACTATGGCTACACCTTC
TRBV27	NA	NA	TRBJ1-4	CASSFQGLASNEKLFF	TGTGCCAGCAGTTTTCAGGGGCTGGCGTCTAATGAAAAACTGTTTTTT
TRBV29-1	NA	TRBD2	TRBJ2-3	CSAWTSGIPDTQYF	TGCAGCGCATGGACTAGCGGAATCCCAGATACGCAGTATTTT
TRBV12-5	NA	TRBD1	TRBJ1-3	CASGSTGQGLTSSGNTIYF	TGTGCTAGTGGCTCCACGGGACAGGGCCTCACCAGCTCTGGAAACACCATATATTTT
TRBV11-2	NA	TRBD1	TRBJ2-5	CASSSQGAHAGTQYF	TGTGCCAGCAGCTCACAGGGGGCTCATGCGGGGACCCAGTACTTC
TRBV7-3	NA	TRBD1	TRBJ2-3	CASSPGTGSTDTQYF	TGTGCCAGCAGCCCCGGGACAGGGAGCACAGATACGCAGTATTTT
TRBV13	NA	TRBD2	TRBJ2-1	CASSSSGGPIGEQFF	TGTGCCAGCAGCTCTAGCGGGGGCCCCATCGGTGAGCAGTTCTTC
TRBV27	NA	NA	TRBJ2-1	CASSLNLVNEQFF	TGTGCCAGCAGTTTAAATTTAGTGAATGAGCAGTTCTTC
TRBV11-2	NA	NA	TRBJ1-5	CASSLEGGGGISSNQPQHF	TGTGCCAGCAGCTTAGAGGGTGGGGGAGGCATTTCTAGCAATCAGCCCCAGCATTTT
TRBV3-1/TRBV3-2	NA	NA	TRBJ1-6	CASSRQAVNSPLHF	TGTGCCAGCAGCCGGCAGGCAGTTAATTCACCCCTCCACTTT
TRBV3-1/TRBV3-2	NA	NA	TRBJ2-2	CASSQDLPGGELFF	TGTGCCAGCAGCCAAGACCTCCCAGGGGGGGAGCTGTTTTTT
TRBV25-1	NA	NA	TRBJ1-4	CASRQEFNEKLFF	TGTGCCAGCAGACAGGAATTTAATGAAAAACTGTTTTTT
TRBV10-2	NA	NA	TRBJ2-2	CASSEGGSVGAGELFF	TGCGCCAGCAGTGAAGGCGGTAGCGTAGGAGCCGGGGAGCTGTTTTTT
TRBV12-3/TRBV12-4	NA	NA	TRBJ1-2	CASSLEAGLGYTF	TGTGCCAGCAGTTTAGAGGCAGGTTTGGGCTACACCTTC
TRBV5-1	few	TRBD2	TRBJ2-3	CASSLEGRGGADTQYF	TGCGCCAGCAGCTTGGAGGGCCGGGGGGGCGCAGATACGCAGTATTTT
TRBV2	few	TRBD1	TRBJ2-2	CASSDRVRTGELFF	TGTGCCAGCAGCGACAGGGTCAGGACCGGGGAGCTGTTTTTT
TRBV7-2	NA	TRBD1	TRBJ1-5	CASSLVGGRGRKSNQPQHF	TGTGCCAGCAGCTTAGTGGGGGGCAGGGGGCGCAAAAGCAATCAGCCCCAGCATTTT
TRBV27	NA	NA	TRBJ2-5	CASGGAGETQYF	TGTGCCAGCGGGGGGGCCGGAGAGACCCAGTACTTC
TRBV10-3	NA	NA	TRBJ2-1	CAISKSVSGDSVNEQFF	TGTGCCATCAGTAAATCCGTTTCGGGGGATTCCGTCAATGAGCAGTTCTTC
TRBV12-3/TRBV12-4	NA	NA	TRBJ2-6	CATTRTGANVLTF	TGTGCCACTACTCGTACTGGGGCCAACGTCCTGACTTTC
TRBV3-1/TRBV3-2	many	NA	TRBJ2-6	CASSQADSSSGANVLTF	TGTGCCAGCAGCCAAGCGGACAGCTCCTCTGGGGCCAACGTCCTGACTTTC
TRBV19	few	NA	TRBJ2-1	CASSTGEDGYNEQFF	TGTGCCAGTAGTACCGGGGAGGACGGGTACAATGAGCAGTTCTTC
TRBV6-5	NA	NA	TRBJ1-1	CASSYSGRGLNTEAFF	TGTGCCAGCAGTTACAGTGGTCGGGGGTTGAACACTGAAGCTTTCTTT
TRBV28	NA	TRBD1	TRBJ1-2	CASSSPGQNLYGYTF	TGTGCCAGCAGTTCCCCGGGACAGAACCTCTATGGCTACACCTTC
TRBV18	NA	NA	TRBJ1-5	CASSPRGGQYSNQPQHF	TGTGCCAGCTCACCACGAGGGGGACAATATAGCAATCAGCCCCAGCATTTT
TRBV11-3	NA	TRBD2	TRBJ2-1	CASSYGGGAGEQFF	TGTGCCAGCAGTTACGGCGGGGGGGCAGGTGAGCAGTTCTTC
TRBV5-1	NA	TRBD2	TRBJ2-5	CASSSGLGQETQYF	TGCGCCAGCAGCTCGGGACTAGGACAAGAGACCCAGTACTTC
TRBV4-2	NA	TRBD1	TRBJ2-2	CASSQQAAGGAMAGELFF	TGTGCCAGCAGCCAACAAGCCGCAGGGGGCGCGATGGCCGGGGAGCTGTTTTTT
TRBV6-1	once	TRBD1	TRBJ1-2	CASSESGTGTYGYTF	TGTGCCAGCAGTGAATCCGGGACAGGGACCTATGGCTACACCTTC
TRBV15	NA	NA	TRBJ1-1	CATSRDRLNTEAFF	TGTGCCACCAGCAGAGATAGACTTAACACTGAAGCTTTCTTT
TRBV15	NA	TRBD1	TRBJ1-2	CATSRDLPGQASYGYTF	TGTGCCACCAGCAGAGACCTACCGGGACAGGCTAGCTATGGCTACACCTTC
TRBV7-8	NA	TRBD1	TRBJ1-3	CASSLWDRGTGNTIYF	TGTGCCAGCAGCCTATGGGACAGGGGAACCGGAAACACCATATATTTT